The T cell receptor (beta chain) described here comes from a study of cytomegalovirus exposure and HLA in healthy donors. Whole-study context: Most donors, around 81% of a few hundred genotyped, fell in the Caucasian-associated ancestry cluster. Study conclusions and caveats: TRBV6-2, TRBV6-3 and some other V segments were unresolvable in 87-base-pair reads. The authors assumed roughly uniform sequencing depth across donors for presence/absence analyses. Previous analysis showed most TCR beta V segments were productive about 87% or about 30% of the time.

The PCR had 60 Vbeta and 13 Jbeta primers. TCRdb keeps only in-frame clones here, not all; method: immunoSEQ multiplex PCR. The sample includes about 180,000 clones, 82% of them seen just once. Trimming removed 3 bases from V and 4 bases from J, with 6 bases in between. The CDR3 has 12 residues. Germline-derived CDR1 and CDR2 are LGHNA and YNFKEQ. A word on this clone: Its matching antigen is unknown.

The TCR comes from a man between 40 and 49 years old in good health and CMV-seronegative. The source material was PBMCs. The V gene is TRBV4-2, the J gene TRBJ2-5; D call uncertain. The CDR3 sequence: CASSHPIETQYF. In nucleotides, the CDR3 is TGTGCCAGCAGCCATCCCATAGAGACCCAGTACTTC.